This T cell receptor beta chain was documented in a study of CD8+ T cells in alopecia areata. Overall study results and limits: Scalp clonality, along with expanded CD8+ clones among the top 100, was significantly decreased by tofacitinib. Lesional scalp, notably in alopecia totalis/universalis, had clonality above that of normal scalp. On tofacitinib, scalp and blood still held many of the expanded lesional clones.

Sample treatment: oral pan-JAK inhibitor, 5-10 mg twice daily. It was cDNA, reverse transcribed from extracted RNA, that served as the sequencing template. The data were produced by immunoSEQ multiplex PCR, yet TCRdb's version contains in-frame clones alone and is incomplete. The repertoire includes a few hundred thousand clones, roughly 66% of them detected once, and more than 0.95% sits in the top ten. On this clone itself: Its antigen is currently unknown.

The germline V gene encodes CDR1 LNHDA and CDR2 SQIVND (reference sequence). CDR3 length: 14 amino acids. V was pared by 5 bases and J by 1 base, with 11 bases between. The chain joins TRBV19 to TRBJ1-1; a possible D gene is TRBD1 (6 bases). This sequence was found in a human donor with alopecia areata. This specimen consisted of CD4+ T cells sorted from blood, obtained between weeks 43 and 45, from a patient treated with tofacitinib. CDR3 loop: CASSRDIKNTEAFF. The CDR3 nucleotides read TGTGCCAGTAGTCGGGACATTAAGAACACTGAAGCTTTCTTT.